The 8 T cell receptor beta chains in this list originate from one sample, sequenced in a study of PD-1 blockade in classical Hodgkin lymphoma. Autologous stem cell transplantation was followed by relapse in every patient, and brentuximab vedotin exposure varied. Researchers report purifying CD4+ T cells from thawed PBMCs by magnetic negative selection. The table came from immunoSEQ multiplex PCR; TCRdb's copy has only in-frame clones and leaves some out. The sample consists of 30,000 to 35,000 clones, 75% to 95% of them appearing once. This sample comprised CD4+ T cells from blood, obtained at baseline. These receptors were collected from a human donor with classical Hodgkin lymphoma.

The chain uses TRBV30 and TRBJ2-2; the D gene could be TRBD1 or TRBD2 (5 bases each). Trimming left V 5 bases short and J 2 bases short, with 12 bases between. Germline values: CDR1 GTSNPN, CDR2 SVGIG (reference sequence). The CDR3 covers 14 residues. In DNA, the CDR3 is TGTGCCTGGTGGGGGTGGGATAACACCGGGGAGCTGTTTTTT. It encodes CAWWGWDNTGELFF.

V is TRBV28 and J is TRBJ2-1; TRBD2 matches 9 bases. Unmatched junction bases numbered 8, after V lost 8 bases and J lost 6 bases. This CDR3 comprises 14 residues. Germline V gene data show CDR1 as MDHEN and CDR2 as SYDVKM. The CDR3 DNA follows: TGTGCCAGCGGGCGGGAGGGACGGGCCAATGAGCAGTTCTTC. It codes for CASGREGRANEQFF.

CDR3 region: CASSEASYNEQFF. Here the CDR3 DNA reads TGTGCCAGCAGTGAAGCCTCCTACAATGAGCAGTTCTTC. The V gene is TRBV6-1, the J gene TRBJ2-1, with D uncertain. CDR3 length: 13 residues. V was clipped by 0 bases and J by 0 bases, with 0 bases between them. CDR1 MNHNS and CDR2 SASEGT come from the germline V gene.

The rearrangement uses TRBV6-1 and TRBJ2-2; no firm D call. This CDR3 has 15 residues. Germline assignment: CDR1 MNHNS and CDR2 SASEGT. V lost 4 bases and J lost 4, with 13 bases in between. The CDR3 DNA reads TGTGCCAGCAGTGTCGGATTCCCGGTCACCGGGGAGCTGTTTTTT. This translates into CASSVGFPVTGELFF.

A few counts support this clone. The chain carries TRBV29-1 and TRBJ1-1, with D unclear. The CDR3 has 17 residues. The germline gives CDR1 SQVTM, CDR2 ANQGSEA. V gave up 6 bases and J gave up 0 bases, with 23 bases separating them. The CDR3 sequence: CSVPVGEGFLMNTEAFF. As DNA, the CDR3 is TGCAGCGTCCCGGTGGGTGAAGGTTTCCTTATGAACACTGAAGCTTTCTTT.

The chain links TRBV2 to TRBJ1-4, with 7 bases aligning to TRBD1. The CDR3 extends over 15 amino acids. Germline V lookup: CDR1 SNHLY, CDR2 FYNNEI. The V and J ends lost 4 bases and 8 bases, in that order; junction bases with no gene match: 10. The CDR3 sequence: CASSGRGAGREKLFF. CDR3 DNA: TGTGCCAGCAGTGGCAGGGGGGCGGGGAGGGAAAAACTGTTTTTT.

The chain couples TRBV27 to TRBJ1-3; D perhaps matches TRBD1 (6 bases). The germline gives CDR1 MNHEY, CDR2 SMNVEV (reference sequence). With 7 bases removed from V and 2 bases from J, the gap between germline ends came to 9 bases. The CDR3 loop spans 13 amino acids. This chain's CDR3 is CASKQGPGNTIYF. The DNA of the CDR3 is TGTGCCAGCAAACAGGGACCTGGAAACACCATATATTTT.

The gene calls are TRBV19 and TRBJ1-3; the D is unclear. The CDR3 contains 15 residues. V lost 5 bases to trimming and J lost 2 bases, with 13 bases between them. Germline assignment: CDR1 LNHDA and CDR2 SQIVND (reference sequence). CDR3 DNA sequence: TGTGCCAGTAGTCTCGGGTGGGAAACTGGAAACACCATATATTTT. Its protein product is CASSLGWETGNTIYF.